This passage covers 17 T cell receptor beta chains from one sample sequenced in a study of shared clonotypes between healthy human individuals. Clones were read by immunoSEQ multiplex PCR, and TCRdb kept only the in-frame ones, dropping some. The sample lists 1,500,000 or so clones; about 96% were seen once. Sequencing was done on a sample of naive CD4+ T cells sorted from blood. Documented subset: CD45RA+ positively selected. All receptors come from a man aged 30 to 39 in good health.

The rearrangement links TRBV5-1 to TRBJ2-2; 8 nucleotides align to TRBD2. Germline trimming cut 3 bases from V and 3 bases from J; bases unmatched to any gene: 4. Per the germline V gene, CDR1 is SGHRS and CDR2 is YFSETQ. CDR3 length: 15 residues. In nucleotides, the CDR3 is TGCGCCAGCAGCTCTGTAGCGGGACACACCGGGGAGCTGTTTTTT. It encodes CASSSVAGHTGELFF.

In this sample, this clone turned up a few times. V usage is TRBV9 and J usage is TRBJ1-2, with D maybe TRBD1 (6 bases). CDR3 length: 14 amino acids. The germline V and J ends were trimmed by 6 bases and 8 bases, with 20 bases remaining between them. Germline assignment: CDR1 SGDLS and CDR2 YYNGEE. The CDR3 region has the DNA TGTGCCAGCACCCTCGGGAGTGCCCAGGGGGGCTACACCTTC. Its protein product is CASTLGSAQGGYTF.

V gene TRBV6-4 combines with J gene TRBJ2-7; 8 bases map to TRBD1. V lost 2 bases and J lost 0; bases outside the gene matches: 9. The CDR3 runs to 17 residues. Germline assignment: CDR1 MRHNA and CDR2 SNTAGT. CDR3 loop: CASSDRGQALSSYEQYF. The CDR3 coding sequence is TGTGCCAGCAGTGACCGGGGACAGGCCCTGAGCTCCTACGAGCAGTACTTC.

With regard to this clone: This sample includes further DNA sequences coding for the same CDR3. The rearrangement links TRBV5-4 to TRBJ2-7; D unclear. CDR1 is SGHNT, CDR2 YYREEE, per germline (reference sequence). The germline V and J ends were trimmed by 0 bases and 4 bases, with 5 bases remaining between them. This CDR3 has 12 residues. This chain's CDR3 is CASSLERYEQYF. The CDR3 region has the DNA TGTGCCAGCAGCTTGGAGAGATACGAGCAGTACTTC.

This chain links TRBV15 with TRBJ2-7, with 10 bases aligning to TRBD1. This CDR3 contains 13 residues. CDR1 and CDR2 (germline): LNHNV, YYDKDF (reference sequence). J was trimmed by 3 bases and V by 9 bases; bases with no gene match: 5. The DNA of the CDR3 is TGTGCCACTTGCAGGGACAGGGGCTACGAGCAGTACTTC. Its protein product is CATCRDRGYEQYF.

This clone occurred once. V is TRBV5-1 and J is TRBJ2-7; 9 bases match TRBD2. J gave up 2 bases and V 1 base, and 7 bases lay outside the gene matches. This CDR3 comprises 16 residues. Germline CDR1 is SGHRS and CDR2 is YFSETQ. CDR3 loop: CASSLWGSGSAYEQYF. CDR3 bases: TGCGCCAGCAGCTTGTGGGGTAGCGGGAGCGCCTACGAGCAGTACTTC.

The chain couples TRBV7-9 to TRBJ2-1, with TRBD1 matching 8 bases. There are 17 residues in the CDR3. The V and J ends lost 1 base and 8 bases, in that order; junction bases with no gene match: 13. Germline V gene sequence: CDR1 SEHNR, CDR2 FQNEAQ (reference sequence). The CDR3 DNA reads as TGTGCCAGCAGCTTAGGCCAGGACAGGGCCTTTATCGATGAGCAGTTCTTC. Its translation is CASSLGQDRAFIDEQFF.

The chain is built from TRBV6-6 and TRBJ2-3, with D unclear. The V gene lost 6 bases and the J gene lost 1 base, with 14 bases spanning the gap. The length of the CDR3 is 15 residues. Germline V gives CDR1 MNHNY, CDR2 SVGAGI (reference sequence). The CDR3 spells CASRPSPKRTDTQYF. In DNA form, the CDR3 reads TGTGCCAGCAGACCGTCCCCGAAACGCACAGATACGCAGTATTTT.

For this clone: The sample holds other DNA sequences that translate to the same CDR3. The J gene is TRBJ1-1, the V gene TRBV6-5, with D unresolved. The germline gives CDR1 MNHEY, CDR2 SVGAGI. V was trimmed by 6 bases and J by 1 base, leaving 9 bases between them. This CDR3 contains 13 residues. In nucleotides, the CDR3 is TGTGCCAGCAGCCTGGGCGGGAACACTGAAGCTTTCTTT. Its protein product is CASSLGGNTEAFF.

This clone was recorded once. The chain couples TRBV5-4 to TRBJ2-1, with D perhaps matching TRBD2 (5 bases). This CDR3 spans 15 amino acids. CDR1 is SGHNT, CDR2 YYREEE, per germline (reference sequence). V lost 1 base to trimming and J lost 6 bases, with 14 bases between them. CDR3 nucleotide sequence: TGTGCCAGCAGCTTGAGGGAGTCCCTCTCCAATGAGCAGTTCTTC. Encoded protein: CASSLRESLSNEQFF.

The V call is TRBV18, the J call TRBJ2-1, with D possibly matching TRBD2 (5 bases). The CDR3 is 13 residues long. V gave up 1 base and J gave up 5 bases, with 6 bases separating them. Germline loops: CDR1 KGHSH, CDR2 LQKENI. CDR3 in DNA: TGTGCCAGCTCACCACAGACTAACAATGAGCAGTTCTTC. Encoded protein: CASSPQTNNEQFF.

V usage is TRBV7-9 and J usage is TRBJ2-2, with 10 positions matching TRBD2. Germline CDR1 reads SEHNR; CDR2 reads FQNEAQ (reference sequence). V shed 5 bases, J shed 7 bases, and the junction held 13 bases outside the gene matches. The CDR3 length is 17 residues. The CDR3: CASSTGPLAGVYGELFF. In nucleotides, the CDR3 is TGTGCCAGCAGCACCGGACCCCTAGCGGGAGTTTACGGGGAGCTGTTTTTT.

About this clone: At the DNA level, this CDR3 is encoded by other sequences in the same sample as well. The chain recombines TRBV11-2 with TRBJ2-7; the match to TRBD2 covers 11 bases. V shed 5 bases and J 0 bases; nucleotides not matched to a gene: 3. This CDR3 is built from 15 residues. Per germline, CDR1 SGHAT and CDR2 FQNNGV. The CDR3 loop reads CASSLGLAASYEQYF. Here the CDR3 DNA reads TGTGCCAGCAGCCTGGGACTAGCGGCCTCCTACGAGCAGTACTTC.

V gene TRBV9 combines with J gene TRBJ2-7; 10 bases fit TRBD1. V shed 3 bases and J 3 bases; nucleotides not matched to a gene: 3. Germline V CDR1 and CDR2: SGDLS, YYNGEE. The CDR3 covers 14 residues. The CDR3 DNA reads TGTGCCAGCAGCGCGGGACAGGGGTACTACGAGCAGTACTTC. It encodes CASSAGQGYYEQYF. Variable domain in full (rest from reference TRBV9 and TRBJ2-7): DSGVTQTPKHLITATGQRVTLRCSPRSGDLSVYWYQQSLDQGLQFLIQYYNGEERAKGNILERFSAQQFPDLHSELNLSSLELGDSALYFCASSAGQGYYEQYFGPGTRLTVT.

The chain couples TRBV2 to TRBJ2-1, with TRBD1 matching over 8 bases. Germline lookup yields CDR1 SNHLY and CDR2 FYNNEI. This CDR3 region has 13 residues. After removal of 5 bases from V and 5 bases from J, the junction contained 2 bases not matched to a gene. This chain's CDR3 is CASSQGADNEQFF. DNA of the CDR3: TGTGCCAGCAGTCAGGGGGCGGACAATGAGCAGTTCTTC.

The chain couples TRBV10-3 to TRBJ2-1, with TRBD1 matching 7 bases. Losses at the gene ends were 6 bases for V and 5 bases for J; bases not matched to a gene: 1. CDR1 is ENHRY, CDR2 SYGVKD, per germline. CDR3 size: 12 residues. The CDR3: CAIRGQNNEQFF. The DNA for the CDR3 is TGTGCCATCAGGGGACAGAACAATGAGCAGTTCTTC.

The chain uses TRBV2 and TRBJ2-1; 7 bases map to TRBD2. The V segment lost 7 bases and the J segment 4 bases; nucleotides outside the gene matches: 10. The CDR3 consists of 15 residues. CDR1 is SNHLY and CDR2 is FYNNEI in the germline V gene. Here the CDR3 DNA reads TGTGCCAGCAATGAGATGGGACTACTTTACAATGAGCAGTTCTTC. Encoded protein: CASNEMGLLYNEQFF. The full variable domain, rest sourced from reference TRBV2 and TRBJ2-1, is EPEVTQTPSHQVTQMGQEVILRCVPISNHLYFYWYRQILGQKVEFLVSFYNNEISEKSEIFDDQFSVERPDGSNFTLKIRSTKLEDSAMYFCASNEMGLLYNEQFFGPGTRLTVL.